Sequencing of this TCR beta chain was carried out in a study of blood T cell repertoires in COVID-19. Study in general: The origin of the acute and convalescent COVID-19 samples was the United States, Italy and Spain. PBMCs, B-cell-depleted T cells, or T cells provided the cDNA or gDNA that made up the material.

Libraries were prepared by immunoSEQ multiplex PCR; TCRdb keeps only in-frame clonotypes and omits some of them. Of 250,000 to 350,000 clones in the sample, about 85% are singletons; the top ten hold approximately 0.94%. The sequenced sample was peripheral blood. The receptor was isolated from a human donor with COVID-19, enrolled during active disease. The donor label of this sample is uncertain.

The CDR3 is CASSWTSGPYNEQFF. The CDR3 coding sequence is TGTGCCAGCAGCTGGACTAGCGGACCTTACAATGAGCAGTTCTTC. The V call is TRBV7-8, the J call TRBJ2-1; 10 nucleotides align to TRBD2. Germline V gene lookup returns CDR1 SGHVS and CDR2 FQNEAQ. The CDR3 has 15 amino acids. Unmatched junction bases numbered 4, after V lost 4 bases and J lost 4 bases.